The TCR beta chain described here comes from a study of OX40 agonist ivuxolimab in advanced cancers. Clones were read by immunoSEQ multiplex PCR, and TCRdb kept only the in-frame ones, dropping some. In the table there are about 91,000 clones, around 84% of which are singletons. The TCR originated in an adult with an advanced solid tumor such as melanoma, head and neck, liver or kidney cancer. This specimen consisted of CD4+ or CD8+ T cells sorted from blood, obtained in a trial of the OX40 agonist ivuxolimab.

The CDR3 is CASSGSDRGTGELFF. CDR3 sequence (DNA): TGTGCCAGCAGTGGATCGGACAGGGGCACCGGGGAGCTGTTTTTT. The genes are TRBV28 and TRBJ2-2, with TRBD1 matching over 9 bases. The V gene end was trimmed by 5 bases and the J gene end by 4 bases; junction bases not matched to a gene: 5. This CDR3 comprises 15 residues. Germline V gene data show CDR1 as MDHEN and CDR2 as SYDVKM.